One and the same sample provided the 17 T cell receptor beta chains below, sequenced in a study of Tregs in tolerant kidney transplant recipients. The method was immunoSEQ multiplex PCR; TCRdb's version includes in-frame clones alone and lacks a portion of them. There are tens of thousands of clones in the sample; 93% occur only once, and roughly 1.7% lies in the top ten. The nonmyeloablative bone marrow transplants came from related graft donors, with transient mixed chimerism. The sample in question was CD4+ T cells from blood (PBMCs), obtained 12 months after the transplant. Every receptor here comes from a human patient who received a combined kidney and bone marrow transplant. Some T cells may have come from the graft donor.

This chain uses TRBV7-8 with TRBJ2-1; 8 bases map to TRBD2. Germline CDR1 SGHVS, CDR2 FQNEAQ. The CDR3 covers 15 residues. V lost 2 bases to trimming and J lost 8 bases; unmatched junction nucleotides: 8. The chain's CDR3 is CASSLHGGGFYEQFF. The DNA of the CDR3 is TGTGCCAGCAGCTTACATGGCGGGGGGTTCTATGAGCAGTTCTTC. The entire variable domain, with the rest obtained from reference TRBV7-8 and TRBJ2-1, is as follows: GAGVSQSPRYKVAKRGQDVALRCDPISGHVSLFWYQQALGQGPEFLTYFQNEAQLDKSGLPSDRFFAERPEGSVSTLKIQRTQQEDSAVYLCASSLHGGGFYEQFFGPGTRLTVL.

V and J are TRBV7-2 and TRBJ1-2, with TRBD1 identical over 8 bases. The CDR3 extends over 14 amino acids. V trimming: 2 bases; J trimming: 4 bases; junction bases outside the gene matches: 3. Looked up from germline, CDR1 is SGHTA and CDR2 is FQGNSA. CDR3 residues: CASSLLTGAYGYTF. In DNA, the CDR3 is TGTGCCAGCAGCTTATTGACAGGGGCCTATGGCTACACCTTC.

The V call is TRBV28, the J call TRBJ2-3; D is undetermined. The ends were cut back, 5 bases at V and 9 bases at J, with 12 bases in the middle. The CDR3 loop spans 12 amino acids. From germline, CDR1 is MDHEN and CDR2 SYDVKM. The DNA of the CDR3 is TGTGCCAGCAGTCCGTCTTCCTCGACGCAGTATTTT. It encodes CASSPSSSTQYF.

This clone showed up just a few times. The gene calls are TRBV19 and TRBJ1-2, with 12 bases aligning to TRBD1. V trimming: 3 bases; J trimming: 6 bases; junction bases outside the gene matches: 8. The CDR3 has 16 residues. Per germline, CDR1 LNHDA and CDR2 SQIVND (reference sequence). This CDR3 is CASSIPTGTGGHGYTF. The CDR3 DNA follows: TGTGCCAGTAGTATTCCTACAGGGACAGGGGGCCATGGCTACACCTTC.

The rearrangement joins TRBV7-6 to TRBJ2-7; 7 bases fit TRBD2. Per germline, CDR1 SGHVS and CDR2 FNYEAQ. With 2 bases clipped from V and 3 bases from J, the junction kept 10 bases outside the gene matches. This CDR3 has 16 residues. The CDR3 DNA reads TGTGCCAGCAGCTTAAGGTGGAGTGGGGGGGTCTACGAGCAGTACTTC. As protein: CASSLRWSGGVYEQYF.

This clone has a handful of counts. The chain uses TRBV14 and TRBJ2-3; 7 bases are a match to TRBD1. The CDR3 runs to 13 residues. Germline CDR1 is SGHDN and CDR2 is FVKESK. Unmatched junction bases numbered 8, after V lost 9 bases and J lost 5 bases. CDR3 bases: TGTGCCAGACAGGGGAGTAGTAGAGATACGCAGTATTTT. Amino acid sequence: CARQGSSRDTQYF.

Here the CDR3 DNA reads TGTGCCAGCAGCTTAGGGACGGGGGGTAGAAATGAGCAGTTCTTC. Translated, it gives CASSLGTGGRNEQFF. The J gene is TRBJ2-1, the V gene TRBV7-9, with 7 bases fitting TRBD2. Germline V lookup: CDR1 SEHNR, CDR2 FQNEAQ (reference sequence). This CDR3 comprises 15 residues. Losses at the gene ends were 1 base for V and 7 bases for J; bases not matched to a gene: 7.

The chain has TRBV7-8 and TRBJ1-3; D uncertain. The CDR3 is 16 residues long. In germline, CDR1 is SGHVS, CDR2 FQNEAQ. Trimming removed 2 bases from V and 1 base from J, with 12 bases in between. CDR3 amino acids: CASSLPQAHSGNTIYF. The CDR3 DNA reads TGTGCCAGCAGCTTACCCCAGGCGCATTCTGGAAACACCATATATTTT. The whole variable domain, remainder taken from reference TRBV7-8 and TRBJ1-3, is GAGVSQSPRYKVAKRGQDVALRCDPISGHVSLFWYQQALGQGPEFLTYFQNEAQLDKSGLPSDRFFAERPEGSVSTLKIQRTQQEDSAVYLCASSLPQAHSGNTIYFGEGSWLTVV.

The rearrangement joins TRBV13 to TRBJ2-3; D is perhaps TRBD2 (9 bases). The V gene lost 2 bases and the J gene lost 4 bases, with 34 bases spanning the gap. In germline, CDR1 is PRHDT, CDR2 FYEKMQ (reference sequence). The CDR3 sequence is 22 residues long. CDR3 loop: CASSLRGWLQGGLAGAADTQYF. The CDR3 coding sequence is TGTGCCAGCAGCTTAAGGGGGTGGTTACAGGGGGGATTAGCGGGAGCGGCAGATACGCAGTATTTT. Full variable domain (rest looked up from reference TRBV13 and TRBJ2-3): AAGVIQSPRHLIKEKRETATLKCYPIPRHDTVYWYQQGPGQDPQFLISFYEKMQSDKGSIPDRFSAQQFSDYHSELNMSSLELGDSALYFCASSLRGWLQGGLAGAADTQYFGPGTRLTVL.

This clone was recorded once. The V and J genes are TRBV9 and TRBJ1-3; D gene unclear. The V and J ends lost 0 bases and 4 bases respectively, with 5 bases between them. Germline loops: CDR1 SGDLS, CDR2 YYNGEE. This CDR3 region has 13 residues. The DNA of the CDR3 is TGTGCCAGCAGCGTAGAACAGGGAAACACCATATATTTT. Translated, it gives CASSVEQGNTIYF.

The chain uses TRBV5-1 and TRBJ2-5; 10 nucleotides line up with TRBD2. Trimming at V came to 3 bases and at J to 5 bases, leaving 7 bases not matched to a gene. CDR3 size: 15 residues. The V gene's germline CDR1 is SGHRS and CDR2 YFSETQ. CDR3 sequence: CASSYSGGAVETQYF. The CDR3 nucleotides are TGCGCCAGCAGCTACAGCGGGGGGGCCGTTGAGACCCAGTACTTC.

This clone was observed a single time. V usage is TRBV5-4 and J usage is TRBJ1-2; possibly TRBD1 for D (6 bases). Germline V lookup: CDR1 SGHNT, CDR2 YYREEE (reference sequence). V dropped 0 bases and J dropped 7 bases, with 25 bases sitting between them. This CDR3 contains 18 residues. The CDR3 bases are TGTGCCAGCAGCTTGGGACCCCATCCGGGACAAGAGACTTCTGGCTACACCTTC. Protein: CASSLGPHPGQETSGYTF.

The chain is built from TRBV21-1 and TRBJ2-2; the table's D gene call, TRBD1, was not cross checked with the DNA. TRBV21-1 represents a pseudogene. The CDR3 runs 17 residues. The CDR3 here is CASSKALRGRDTGELFF. The CDR3 DNA reads as TGTGCCAGCAGCAAAGCGCTCAGGGGGCGCGACACCGGGGAGCTGTTTTTT.

The rearrangement uses TRBV28 and TRBJ2-1; TRBD1 might be the D (5 bases). Trimming cost V 7 bases and J 8 bases, with 21 bases left between them. This CDR3 has 15 amino acids. Germline V gene sequence: CDR1 MDHEN, CDR2 SYDVKM. As DNA, the CDR3 is TGTGCCAGCACCGGTAGGGGTATACTATTTTATGAGCAGTTCTTC. Encoded protein: CASTGRGILFYEQFF.

V gene TRBV29-1 combines with J gene TRBJ1-2; 7 bases fit TRBD1. Germline V gives CDR1 SQVTM, CDR2 ANQGSEA. CDR3 length equals 12 residues. J was trimmed by 8 bases and V by 4 bases; bases with no gene match: 7. In DNA form, the CDR3 reads TGCAGCGTTGGGGAAACAGGGGTAGGCTACACCTTC. It specifies CSVGETGVGYTF. Full variable domain (missing parts from reference TRBV29-1 and TRBJ1-2): SAVISQKPSRDICQRGTSLTIQCQVDSQVTMMFWYRQQPGQSLTLIATANQGSEATYESGFVIDKFPISRPNLTFSTLTVSNMSPEDSSIYLCSVGETGVGYTFGSGTRLTVV.

V and J are TRBV10-3 and TRBJ2-2; 7 bases are shared with TRBD2. V shed 6 bases and J 3 bases; nucleotides not matched to a gene: 4. The CDR3 consists of 14 residues. Germline CDR1 ENHRY, CDR2 SYGVKD. CDR3 nucleotide sequence: TGTGCCATCAGAGTCGGACTAGACACCGGGGAGCTGTTTTTT. Encoded protein: CAIRVGLDTGELFF.

This chain connects TRBV5-4 to TRBJ2-1, with TRBD1 matching 8 bases. Germline assignment: CDR1 SGHNT and CDR2 YYREEE (reference sequence). CDR3 length: 12 residues. J lost 9 bases, V lost 4 bases, and 3 bases had no gene match. CDR3 in amino acids: CASSLDRGEQFF. The CDR3 region has the DNA TGTGCCAGCAGCCTCGACAGGGGTGAGCAGTTCTTC.